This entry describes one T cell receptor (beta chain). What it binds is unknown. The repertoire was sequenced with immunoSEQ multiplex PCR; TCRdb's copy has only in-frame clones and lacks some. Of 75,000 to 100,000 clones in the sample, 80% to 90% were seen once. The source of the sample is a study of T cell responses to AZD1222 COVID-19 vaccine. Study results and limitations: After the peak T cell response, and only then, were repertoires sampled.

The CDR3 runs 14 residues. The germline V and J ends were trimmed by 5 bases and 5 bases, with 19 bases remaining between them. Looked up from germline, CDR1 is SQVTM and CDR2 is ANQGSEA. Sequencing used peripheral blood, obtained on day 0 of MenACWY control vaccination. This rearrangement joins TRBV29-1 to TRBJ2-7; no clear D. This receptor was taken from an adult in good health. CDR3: CSVKKSQALNEQYF. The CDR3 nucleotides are TGCAGCGTTAAAAAATCTCAGGCCCTGAACGAGCAGTACTTC.